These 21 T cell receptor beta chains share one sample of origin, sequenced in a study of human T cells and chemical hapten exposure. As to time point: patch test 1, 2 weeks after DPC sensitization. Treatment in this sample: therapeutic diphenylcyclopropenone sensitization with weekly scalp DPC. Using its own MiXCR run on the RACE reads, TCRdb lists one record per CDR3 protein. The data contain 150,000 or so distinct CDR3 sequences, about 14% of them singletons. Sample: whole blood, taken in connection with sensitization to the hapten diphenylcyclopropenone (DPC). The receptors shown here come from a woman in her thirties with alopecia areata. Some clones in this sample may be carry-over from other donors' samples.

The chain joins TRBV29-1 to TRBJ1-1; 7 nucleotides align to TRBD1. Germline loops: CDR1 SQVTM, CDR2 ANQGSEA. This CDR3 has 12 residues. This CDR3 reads CSAQGFDTEAFF. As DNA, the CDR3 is TGCAGTGCACAGGGGTTCGACACTGAAGCTTTCTTT.

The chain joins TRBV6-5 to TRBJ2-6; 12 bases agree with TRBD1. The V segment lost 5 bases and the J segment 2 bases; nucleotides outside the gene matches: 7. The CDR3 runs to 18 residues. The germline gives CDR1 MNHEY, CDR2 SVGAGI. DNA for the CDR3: TGTGCCAGCAGTCCGTCCGGGACAGGGGGCGCTGGGGCCAACGTCCTGACTTTC. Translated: CASSPSGTGGAGANVLTF.

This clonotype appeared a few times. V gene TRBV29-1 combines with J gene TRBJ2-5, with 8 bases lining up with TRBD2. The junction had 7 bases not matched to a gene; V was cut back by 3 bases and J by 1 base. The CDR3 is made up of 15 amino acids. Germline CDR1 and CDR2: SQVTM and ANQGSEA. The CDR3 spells CSVDGLAGSQETQYF. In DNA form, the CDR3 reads TGCAGCGTTGACGGGCTAGCGGGCTCCCAAGAGACCCAGTACTTC.

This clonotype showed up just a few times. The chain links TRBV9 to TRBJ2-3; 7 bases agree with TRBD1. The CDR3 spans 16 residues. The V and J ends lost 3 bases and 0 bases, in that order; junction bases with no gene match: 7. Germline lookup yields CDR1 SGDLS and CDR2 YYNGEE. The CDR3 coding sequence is TGTGCCAGCAGCGCGTACAGGGGATCTAGCACAGATACGCAGTATTTT. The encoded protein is CASSAYRGSSTDTQYF.

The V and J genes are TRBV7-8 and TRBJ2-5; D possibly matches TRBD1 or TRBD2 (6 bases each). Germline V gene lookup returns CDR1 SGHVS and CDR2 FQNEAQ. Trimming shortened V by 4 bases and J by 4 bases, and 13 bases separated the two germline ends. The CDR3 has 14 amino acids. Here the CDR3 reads CASSSRGGGETQYF. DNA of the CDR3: TGTGCCAGCAGCTCTAGAGGGGGAGGAGAGACCCAGTACTTC.

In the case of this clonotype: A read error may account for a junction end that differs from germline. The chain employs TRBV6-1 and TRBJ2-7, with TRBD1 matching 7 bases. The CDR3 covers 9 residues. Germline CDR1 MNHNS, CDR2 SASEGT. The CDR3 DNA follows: TGTGCCGGTCACGACAGGGCATGCTTC. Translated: CAGHDRACF.

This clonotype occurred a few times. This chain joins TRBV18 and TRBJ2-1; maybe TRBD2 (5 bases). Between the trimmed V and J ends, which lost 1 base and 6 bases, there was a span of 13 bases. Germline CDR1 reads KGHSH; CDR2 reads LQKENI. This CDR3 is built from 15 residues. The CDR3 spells CASSPLSGNFNEQFF. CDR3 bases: TGTGCCAGCTCACCACTGTCGGGGAATTTCAATGAGCAGTTCTTC.

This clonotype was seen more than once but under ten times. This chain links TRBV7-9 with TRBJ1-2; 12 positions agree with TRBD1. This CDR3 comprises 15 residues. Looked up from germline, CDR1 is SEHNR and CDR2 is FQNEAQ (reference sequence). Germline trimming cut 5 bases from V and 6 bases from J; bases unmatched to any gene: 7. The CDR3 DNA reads TGTGCCAGCAGCGATGGGACAGGGGGCTTTGATGGCTACACCTTC. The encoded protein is CASSDGTGGFDGYTF.

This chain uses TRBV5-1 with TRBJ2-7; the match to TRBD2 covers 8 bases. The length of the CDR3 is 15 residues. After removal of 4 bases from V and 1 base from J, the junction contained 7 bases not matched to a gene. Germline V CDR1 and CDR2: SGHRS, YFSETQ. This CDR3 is CASSLIAGISYEQYF. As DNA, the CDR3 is TGCGCCAGCAGCCTCATAGCGGGGATTTCCTACGAGCAGTACTTC.

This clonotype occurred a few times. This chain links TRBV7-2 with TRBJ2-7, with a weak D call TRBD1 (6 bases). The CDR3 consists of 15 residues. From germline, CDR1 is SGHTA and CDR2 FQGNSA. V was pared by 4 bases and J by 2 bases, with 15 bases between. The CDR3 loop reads CASSYATGITYEQYF. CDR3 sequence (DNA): TGTGCCAGCAGCTATGCCACAGGGATTACCTACGAGCAGTACTTC.

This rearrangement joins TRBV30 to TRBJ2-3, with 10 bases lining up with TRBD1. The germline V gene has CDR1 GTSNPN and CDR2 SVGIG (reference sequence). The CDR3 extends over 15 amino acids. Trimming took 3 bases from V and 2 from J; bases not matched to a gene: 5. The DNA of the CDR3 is TGTGCCTGGAGCCCCGGGACAGGGGTCACAGATACGCAGTATTTT. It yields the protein CAWSPGTGVTDTQYF.

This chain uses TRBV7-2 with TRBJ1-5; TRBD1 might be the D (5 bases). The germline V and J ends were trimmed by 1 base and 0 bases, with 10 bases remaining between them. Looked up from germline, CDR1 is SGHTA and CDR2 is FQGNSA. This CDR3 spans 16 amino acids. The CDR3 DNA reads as TGTGCCAGCAGCTTAGGGGGCGCTGTTAGCAATCAGCCCCAGCATTTT. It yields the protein CASSLGGAVSNQPQHF. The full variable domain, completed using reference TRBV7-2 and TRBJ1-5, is GAGVSQSPSNKVTEKGKDVELRCDPISGHTALYWYRQSLGQGLEFLIYFQGNSAPDKSGLPSDRFSAERTGGSVSTLTIQRTQQEDSAVYLCASSLGGAVSNQPQHFGDGTRLSIL.

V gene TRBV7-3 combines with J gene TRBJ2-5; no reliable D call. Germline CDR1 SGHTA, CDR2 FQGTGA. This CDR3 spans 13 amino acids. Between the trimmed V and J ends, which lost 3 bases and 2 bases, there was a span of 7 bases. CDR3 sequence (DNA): TGTGCCAGCAGCTTGACAAAACAAGAGACCCAGTACTTC. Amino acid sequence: CASSLTKQETQYF.

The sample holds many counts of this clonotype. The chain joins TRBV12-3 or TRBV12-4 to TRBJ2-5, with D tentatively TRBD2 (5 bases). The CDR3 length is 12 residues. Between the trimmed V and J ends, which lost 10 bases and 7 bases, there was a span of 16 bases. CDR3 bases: TGTGCCACCCGAGGGCCGGGTGGGACCCAGTACTTC. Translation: CATRGPGGTQYF.

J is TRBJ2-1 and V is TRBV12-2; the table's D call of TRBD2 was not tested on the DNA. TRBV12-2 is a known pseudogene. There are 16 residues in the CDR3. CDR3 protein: CASRSSTSGRAGEQFF. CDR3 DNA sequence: TGTGCAAGTCGCTCCTCGACTAGCGGGAGGGCTGGTGAGCAGTTCTTC.

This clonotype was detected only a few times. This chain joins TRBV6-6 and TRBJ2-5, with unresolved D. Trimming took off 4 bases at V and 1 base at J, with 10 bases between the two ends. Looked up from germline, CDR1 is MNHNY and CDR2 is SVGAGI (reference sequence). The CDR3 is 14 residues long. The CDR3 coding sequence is TGTGCCAGCAGTTTAGACCGAGCCCAAGAGACCCAGTACTTC. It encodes CASSLDRAQETQYF.

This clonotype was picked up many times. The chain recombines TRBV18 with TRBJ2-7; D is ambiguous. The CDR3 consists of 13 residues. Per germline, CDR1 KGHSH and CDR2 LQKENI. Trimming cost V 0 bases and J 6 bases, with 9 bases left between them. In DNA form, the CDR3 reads TGTGCCAGCTCACCACCGGGCGGTAGCGAGCAGTACTTC. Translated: CASSPPGGSEQYF.

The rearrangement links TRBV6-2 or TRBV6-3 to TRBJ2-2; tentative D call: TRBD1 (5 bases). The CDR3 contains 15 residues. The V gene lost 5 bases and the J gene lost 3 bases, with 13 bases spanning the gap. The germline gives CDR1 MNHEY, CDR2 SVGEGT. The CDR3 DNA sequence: TGTGCCAGCAGTGTTGGGGCCATTGACACCGGGGAGCTGTTTTTT. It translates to CASSVGAIDTGELFF.

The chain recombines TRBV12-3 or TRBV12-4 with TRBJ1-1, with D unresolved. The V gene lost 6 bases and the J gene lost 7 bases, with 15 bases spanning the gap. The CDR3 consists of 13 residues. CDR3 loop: CASSDTTRFEAFF. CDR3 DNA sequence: TGTGCCAGCAGCGATACGACACGGTTTGAAGCTTTCTTT.

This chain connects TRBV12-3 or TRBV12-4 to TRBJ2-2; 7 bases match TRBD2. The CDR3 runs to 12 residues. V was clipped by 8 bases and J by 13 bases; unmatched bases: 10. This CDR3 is CASGRAGLVLFF. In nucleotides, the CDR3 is TGTGCCAGCGGGAGGGCAGGCCTGGTGCTGTTTTTT.

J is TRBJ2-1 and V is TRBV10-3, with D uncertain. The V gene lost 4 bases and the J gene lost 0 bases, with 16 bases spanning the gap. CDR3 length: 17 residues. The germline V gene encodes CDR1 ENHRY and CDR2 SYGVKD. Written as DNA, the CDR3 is TGTGCCATCAGTGGGCAGGCCTTAGTTAGCTCCTACAATGAGCAGTTCTTC. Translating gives CAISGQALVSSYNEQFF.